Each of the 21 T cell receptor beta chains below was sequenced from the same sample in a study of T cell responses to AZD1222 COVID-19 vaccine. The data were produced by immunoSEQ multiplex PCR, yet TCRdb's version contains in-frame clones alone and is incomplete. The profile shows 100,000 or so clones, over 75% of them singletons. The sample consisted of peripheral blood, taken on day 0 of AZD1222 vaccination. The receptors come from an adult in good health.

V is TRBV27 and J is TRBJ1-2; D remains ambiguous. The length of the CDR3 is 12 residues. V dropped 4 bases and J dropped 7 bases, with 10 bases sitting between them. Germline V gene lookup returns CDR1 MNHEY and CDR2 SMNVEV (reference sequence). CDR3 sequence reads: CASSSGGPGYTF. The CDR3 coding sequence is TGTGCCAGCAGTTCGGGAGGGCCTGGCTACACCTTC.

This clone came up once. J is TRBJ1-2 and V is TRBV3-1 (or the pseudogene TRBV3-2), with no clear D. Germline CDR1 reads LGHDT; CDR2 reads YNNKEL (reference sequence). Trimming removed 1 base at V and 8 bases at J, with 20 bases between. The CDR3 contains 16 residues. In DNA form, the CDR3 reads TGTGCCAGCAGCCAAGCCGCACAGTCGAGGGCGCGCGGCTACACCTTC. It yields the protein CASSQAAQSRARGYTF.

The table lists this clone with a few counts. This rearrangement joins TRBV6-5 to TRBJ1-5, with D unresolved. The germline gives CDR1 MNHEY, CDR2 SVGAGI. The CDR3 length is 13 residues. Between the trimmed V and J ends, which lost 7 bases and 0 bases, there was a span of 7 bases. CDR3 sequence: CASNENSNQPQHF. The CDR3 DNA sequence: TGTGCCAGCAACGAAAATAGCAATCAGCCCCAGCATTTT.

The chain carries TRBV5-6 and TRBJ1-5; the D gene is possibly TRBD1 (6 bases). Germline V CDR1 and CDR2: SGHDT, YYEEEE. The CDR3 covers 14 residues. V was pared by 4 bases and J by 3 bases, with 11 bases between. The CDR3 here is CASSAQGYNQPQHF. The CDR3, as DNA: TGTGCCAGCAGCGCACAGGGCTACAATCAGCCCCAGCATTTT.

V usage is TRBV27 and J usage is TRBJ2-7; perhaps TRBD2 as D (6 bases). The germline CDR1 and CDR2 sequences are MNHEY and SMNVEV (reference sequence). Between the trimmed V and J ends, which lost 0 bases and 9 bases, there was a span of 12 bases. The CDR3 spans 13 residues. The CDR3 DNA follows: TGTGCCAGCAGTTTATCCCTCCAGGGAGGGCAGTACTTC. Its protein is CASSLSLQGGQYF.

This clone showed up just once. The chain employs TRBV6-5 and TRBJ1-1; D is ambiguous. Germline V CDR1 and CDR2: MNHEY, SVGAGI. V lost 7 bases to trimming and J lost 1 base, with 10 bases between them. The CDR3 length is 13 residues. CDR3 in amino acids: CASTTGPNTEAFF. The CDR3 nucleotides are TGTGCCAGCACGACCGGCCCGAACACTGAAGCTTTCTTT.

The V gene is TRBV2, the J gene TRBJ2-4, with D possibly matching TRBD1 (5 bases). Deletions cut 6 bases from V and 6 bases from J, with 12 bases between. Looked up from germline, CDR1 is SNHLY and CDR2 is FYNNEI. This CDR3 comprises 13 residues. This CDR3 reads CASSPDRVNIQYF. The CDR3 DNA sequence: TGTGCCAGCAGCCCCGACAGAGTAAACATTCAGTACTTC. The variable domain in full, with the rest retrieved from reference TRBV2 and TRBJ2-4, is EPEVTQTPSHQVTQMGQEVILRCVPISNHLYFYWYRQILGQKVEFLVSFYNNEISEKSEIFDDQFSVERPDGSNFTLKIRSTKLEDSAMYFCASSPDRVNIQYFGAGTRLSVL.

In the case of this clone: A junction boundary mismatches the germline segment, possibly from a read error. The chain combines TRBV6-1 with TRBJ2-1; 9 bases are shared with TRBD2. This CDR3 has 16 residues. In germline, CDR1 is MNHNS, CDR2 SASEGT. The CDR3 loop is CASREAGGSQVREQFF. The CDR3, as DNA: TGTGCCAGCAGGGAAGCGGGAGGATCCCAAGTCCGTGAGCAGTTCTTC.

The CDR3 coding sequence is TGTGCCAGTAGTATTTCGGACACTTACCACTATGGCTACACCTTC. It specifies CASSISDTYHYGYTF. The rearrangement joins TRBV19 to TRBJ1-2; TRBD1 is a possible D gene (5 bases). Germline loops: CDR1 LNHDA, CDR2 SQIVND (reference sequence). CDR3 size: 15 residues. V shed 3 bases and J shed 3 bases, with 14 bases lying between them.

V gene TRBV5-1 combines with J gene TRBJ2-6; maybe TRBD2 (6 bases). V dropped 7 bases and J dropped 3 bases, with 11 bases sitting between them. The CDR3 covers 14 residues. Germline CDR1 is SGHRS and CDR2 is YFSETQ. DNA for the CDR3: TGCGCCAGCGCGGAGGGGTTTGGGGCCAACGTCCTGACTTTC. It encodes CASAEGFGANVLTF. The whole variable domain, filled in from reference TRBV5-1 and TRBJ2-6, reads KAGVTQTPRYLIKTRGQQVTLSCSPISGHRSVSWYQQTPGQGLQFLFEYFSETQRNKGNFPGRFSGRQFSNSRSEMNVSTLELGDSALYLCASAEGFGANVLTFGAGSRLTVL.

The chain has TRBV3-1 (or the pseudogene TRBV3-2) and TRBJ2-1; 9 nucleotides align to TRBD2. The germline gives CDR1 LGHDT, CDR2 YNNKEL (reference sequence). The CDR3 runs to 15 residues. V dropped 8 bases and J dropped 7; count of bases not matched to a gene: 12. The CDR3 loop reads CASSIGVAGVNEQFF. The CDR3 DNA follows: TGTGCCAGCTCAATCGGGGTAGCGGGAGTGAATGAGCAGTTCTTC.

The chain combines TRBV18 with TRBJ2-1; TRBD1 or TRBD2 may be the D gene (6 bases each). Per germline, CDR1 KGHSH and CDR2 LQKENI. V was clipped by 3 bases and J by 0 bases, with 15 bases between them. This CDR3 comprises 17 residues. In DNA, the CDR3 is TGTGCCAGCTCACCTTCGGGGGCGCGGGGCTCCTACAATGAGCAGTTCTTC. Residues: CASSPSGARGSYNEQFF.

This clone was recorded once. The chain carries TRBV12-3 or TRBV12-4 and TRBJ1-1; no definite D call. CDR3 size: 10 residues. V was trimmed by 3 bases and J by 6 bases, leaving 2 bases between them. The CDR3 is CASSFSEAFF. The CDR3 coding sequence is TGTGCCAGCAGTTTCTCTGAAGCTTTCTTT.

The rearrangement joins TRBV3-1 (or the pseudogene TRBV3-2) to TRBJ1-1; D not certain. Germline V gene sequence: CDR1 LGHDT, CDR2 YNNKEL (reference sequence). CDR3 length equals 14 residues. V lost 1 base to trimming and J lost 4 bases, with 10 bases between them. The DNA of the CDR3 is TGTGCCAGCAGCCAAGCGAGTAGATCCACTGAAGCTTTCTTT. It codes for CASSQASRSTEAFF.

The genes are TRBV15 and TRBJ2-6; D gene unclear. Trimming cost V 0 bases and J 2 bases, with 5 bases left between them. The CDR3 is 15 residues long. In germline, CDR1 is LNHNV, CDR2 YYDKDF (reference sequence). Here the CDR3 reads CATSREGTGANVLTF. The CDR3 DNA reads TGTGCCACCAGCAGAGAGGGTACTGGGGCCAACGTCCTGACTTTC.

This clone was counted once. This rearrangement joins TRBV6-6 to TRBJ2-7; D uncertain. CDR1 and CDR2 from the germline V gene are MNHNY and SVGAGI (reference sequence). The CDR3 is 12 residues long. Trimming stripped 5 bases from V and 1 base from J, with 6 bases between. This chain's CDR3 is CASSGKSYEQYF. DNA for the CDR3: TGTGCCAGCAGTGGGAAATCCTACGAGCAGTACTTC.

The chain uses TRBV6-6 and TRBJ2-7; D gene ambiguous. Germline CDR1 reads MNHNY; CDR2 reads SVGAGI (reference sequence). The V gene lost 4 bases and the J gene lost 6 bases, with 19 bases spanning the gap. This CDR3 region has 15 residues. CDR3 loop: CASSSEAPSTTEQYF. For the CDR3, the DNA is TGTGCCAGCAGTTCAGAGGCCCCGAGCACTACCGAGCAGTACTTC.

V and J are TRBV6-1 and TRBJ2-7; 8 bases are a match to TRBD2. V was clipped by 4 bases and J by 5 bases; unmatched bases: 19. Germline loops: CDR1 MNHNS, CDR2 SASEGT. CDR3 length: 18 amino acids. The CDR3 spells CASSGRGGFRTSNDEQYF. CDR3 nucleotide sequence: TGTGCCAGCAGTGGACGAGGGGGATTTCGGACTAGCAACGACGAGCAGTACTTC.

The chain joins TRBV19 to TRBJ1-2; 9 nucleotides align to TRBD1. J was trimmed by 7 bases and V by 7 bases; bases with no gene match: 16. This CDR3 contains 16 residues. CDR1 LNHDA and CDR2 SQIVND come from the germline V gene (reference sequence). CDR3 residues: CASIRTGGELLAGYTF. In DNA form, the CDR3 reads TGTGCCAGTATCCGTACAGGGGGCGAACTGCTAGCTGGCTACACCTTC.

The J gene is TRBJ2-2, the V gene TRBV2; weak D call: TRBD2 (6 bases). The CDR3 runs to 15 residues. Germline values: CDR1 SNHLY, CDR2 FYNNEI. Trimming removed 4 bases from V and 4 bases from J, with 13 bases in between. The CDR3 spells CASSGPAGSTGELFF. In DNA form, the CDR3 reads TGTGCCAGCAGTGGTCCAGCGGGCAGCACCGGGGAGCTGTTTTTT. Looking up the rest from reference TRBV2 and TRBJ2-2 gives the full variable domain: EPEVTQTPSHQVTQMGQEVILRCVPISNHLYFYWYRQILGQKVEFLVSFYNNEISEKSEIFDDQFSVERPDGSNFTLKIRSTKLEDSAMYFCASSGPAGSTGELFFGEGSRLTVL.

There are a few counts of this clone. This chain's CDR3 is CASRFGYAYEQYF. DNA of the CDR3: TGTGCCAGCAGGTTCGGATATGCCTACGAGCAGTACTTC. The chain has TRBV7-2 and TRBJ2-7, with no clear D. There are 13 residues in the CDR3. Germline CDR1 is SGHTA and CDR2 is FQGNSA. V lost 6 bases, J lost 2 bases, and 11 bases lay in between.